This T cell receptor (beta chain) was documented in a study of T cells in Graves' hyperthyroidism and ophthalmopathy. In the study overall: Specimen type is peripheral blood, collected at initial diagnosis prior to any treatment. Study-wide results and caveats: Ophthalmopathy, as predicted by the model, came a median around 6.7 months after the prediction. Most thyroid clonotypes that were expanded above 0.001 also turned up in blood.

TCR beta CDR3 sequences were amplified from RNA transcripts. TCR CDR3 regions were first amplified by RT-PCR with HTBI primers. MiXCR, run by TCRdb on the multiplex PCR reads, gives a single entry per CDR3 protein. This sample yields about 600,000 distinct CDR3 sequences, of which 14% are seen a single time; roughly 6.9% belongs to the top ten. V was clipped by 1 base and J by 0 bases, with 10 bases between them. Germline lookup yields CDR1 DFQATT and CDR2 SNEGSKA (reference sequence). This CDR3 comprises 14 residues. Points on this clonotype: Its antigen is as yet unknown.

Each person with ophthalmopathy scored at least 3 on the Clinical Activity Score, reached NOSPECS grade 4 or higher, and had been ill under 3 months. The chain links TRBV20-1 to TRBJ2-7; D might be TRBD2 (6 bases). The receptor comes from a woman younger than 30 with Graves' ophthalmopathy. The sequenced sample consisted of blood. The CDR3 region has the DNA TGCAGTGCTAGAGGCGGGGTGAGCTCCTACGAGCAGTACTTC. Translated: CSARGGVSSYEQYF.